Below are 16 T cell receptor beta chains sequenced from a single sample in a study of blood T cells in healthy people across ages. Primed by a sample-barcoded 5' primer and a J-beta primer mix, a second PCR proceeded for roughly 7 to 12 cycles. TCRdb reanalysed the 5' RACE reads using MiXCR and keeps one entry per CDR3 protein. This sample carries some 1.5 million distinct CDR3 sequences, roughly 30% of them seen once, and the ten largest clones take 7% to 9%. Input material: blood. The origin of the receptors is a woman in her twenties or thirties in good health.

The genes are TRBV12-3 or TRBV12-4 and TRBJ1-4; a weak D match, TRBD1 (5 bases). V was shortened by 5 bases and J by 4 bases, with 11 bases between the two germline ends. The CDR3 spans 14 residues. The CDR3 coding sequence is TGTGCCAGCAGTGGGGGAACGGTTAATGAAAAACTGTTTTTT. It translates to CASSGGTVNEKLFF.

For this clonotype: A read error may account for a junction end that differs from germline. V gene TRBV5-1 combines with J gene TRBJ2-4, with D perhaps TRBD2 (5 bases). Germline CDR1 and CDR2: SGHRS and YFSETQ. The CDR3 consists of 13 residues. CDR3 sequence reads: CPSSFQEGSIQYF. The CDR3 DNA reads TGCCCCAGCAGCTTTCAGGAAGGGAGCATTCAGTACTTC.

This clonotype was seen many times. The rearrangement links TRBV27 to TRBJ1-2; 10 bases are shared with TRBD1. The length of the CDR3 is 16 residues. CDR1 and CDR2 from the germline V gene are MNHEY and SMNVEV (reference sequence). Trimming removed 6 bases from V and 5 bases from J; junction bases left unmatched: 12. The CDR3: CASSPGTGVLRYGYTF. The CDR3 region has the DNA TGTGCCAGCAGCCCGGGGACAGGGGTGCTTCGGTATGGCTACACCTTC.

Remarks on this clonotype: The junction shows a germline mismatch at one end, possibly a read error. The chain combines TRBV5-6 with TRBJ2-1; no firm D call. This CDR3 contains 14 residues. In germline, CDR1 is SGHDT, CDR2 YYEEEE. CDR3 region: CASSLGTSYNERFF. In DNA, the CDR3 is TGTGCCAGCAGCTTGGGGACCTCCTACAATGAGCGGTTCTTC.

This clonotype has at least ten counts. The V call is TRBV2, the J call TRBJ2-5; 13 bases are a match to TRBD2. The germline CDR1 and CDR2 sequences are SNHLY and FYNNEI. The CDR3 contains 15 residues. J lost 2 bases, V lost 6 bases, and 3 bases had no gene match. CDR3 sequence (DNA): TGTGCCAGCAGCGGGACTAGCGGGGCACAAGAGACCCAGTACTTC. Translation gives CASSGTSGAQETQYF.

This clonotype was observed a handful of times. The chain is built from TRBV10-3 and TRBJ2-1; 9 nucleotides agree with TRBD2. Germline V gene sequence: CDR1 ENHRY, CDR2 SYGVKD. The trim removed 3 bases at V and 1 base at J, leaving 4 bases unmatched. There are 16 residues in the CDR3. CDR3 residues: CAISEGLAGSYNEQFF. In DNA form, the CDR3 reads TGTGCCATCAGTGAAGGGCTAGCGGGATCCTACAATGAGCAGTTCTTC.

This clonotype was found a few times. The rearrangement uses TRBV15 and TRBJ1-5; D is ambiguous. From germline, CDR1 is LNHNV and CDR2 YYDKDF (reference sequence). The V end was cut by 0 bases, the J end by 1 base, with 7 bases between. This CDR3 has 15 amino acids. The DNA for the CDR3 is TGTGCCACCAGCAGAGATATAGGGAGCAATCAGCCCCAGCATTTT. This codes for CATSRDIGSNQPQHF.

The chain is built from TRBV5-1 and TRBJ1-2, with D unclear. There are 14 residues in the CDR3. The ends were cut back, 0 bases at V and 5 bases at J, with 11 bases in the middle. Germline CDR1 SGHRS, CDR2 YFSETQ. CDR3 region: CASSLGRTEYGYTF. DNA of the CDR3: TGCGCCAGCAGCTTGGGGAGGACGGAATATGGCTACACCTTC.

A remark on this clonotype: This may be a read error: a much more frequent sequence differs by one nucleotide. This rearrangement joins TRBV29-1 to TRBJ2-1; D ambiguous. The CDR3 covers 14 residues. Trimming cost V 2 bases and J 2 bases, with 10 bases left between them. Germline V gene data show CDR1 as SQVTM and CDR2 as ANQGSEA. DNA for the CDR3: TGCAGCGTTGAAAACCGGACCCCCTACAATGAGCAGTTCTTC. This encodes CSVENRTPYNEQFF.

The chain joins TRBV7-2 to TRBJ1-2; no reliable D call. CDR1 and CDR2 (germline): SGHTA, FQGNSA. The CDR3 runs 13 residues. Trimming stripped 6 bases from V and 1 base from J, with 9 bases between. Here the CDR3 reads CASSYNVNYGYTF. The CDR3 nucleotides read TGTGCCAGCAGTTACAACGTTAACTATGGCTACACCTTC.

This chain joins TRBV4-1 and TRBJ1-5; the D is unclear. V gave up 1 base and J gave up 7 bases, with 14 bases separating them. This CDR3 contains 15 residues. Looked up from germline, CDR1 is MGHRA and CDR2 is YSYEKL. The CDR3 region has the DNA TGCGCCAGCAGCCAAGTGATTGCAAATAGCCAGCCCCAGCATTTT. It specifies CASSQVIANSQPQHF.

The V call is TRBV29-1, the J call TRBJ2-3; TRBD2 aligns across 8 bases. The V gene end was trimmed by 2 bases and the J gene end by 1 base; junction bases not matched to a gene: 2. The CDR3 consists of 14 residues. Germline CDR1 reads SQVTM; CDR2 reads ANQGSEA. CDR3 protein: CSVERGGRTDTQYF. DNA for the CDR3: TGCAGCGTTGAACGGGGGGGCCGCACAGATACGCAGTATTTT.

Only a few counts were recorded for this clonotype. The chain has TRBV27 and TRBJ1-1; TRBD1 aligns across 7 bases. There are 15 residues in the CDR3. From germline, CDR1 is MNHEY and CDR2 SMNVEV (reference sequence). V lost 8 bases and J lost 6; bases outside the gene matches: 15. The CDR3 bases are TGTGCCAGCTCTACTCCGGGACAGCAAGGCGCTGAAGCTTTCTTT. Its protein product is CASSTPGQQGAEAFF.

There are a few counts of this clonotype. The chain employs TRBV5-1 and TRBJ2-3; D unresolved. V was cut by 0 bases and J by 0 bases, with 11 bases left in between. From germline, CDR1 is SGHRS and CDR2 YFSETQ. The CDR3 has 16 residues. CDR3 sequence: CASSLEGPHSTDTQYF. The CDR3 coding sequence is TGCGCCAGCAGCTTGGAAGGGCCCCACAGCACAGATACGCAGTATTTT. The variable domain in full, with the rest retrieved from reference TRBV5-1 and TRBJ2-3, is KAGVTQTPRYLIKTRGQQVTLSCSPISGHRSVSWYQQTPGQGLQFLFEYFSETQRNKGNFPGRFSGRQFSNSRSEMNVSTLELGDSALYLCASSLEGPHSTDTQYFGPGTRLTVL.

This clonotype was recorded many times. The chain's CDR3 is CASSLTGLAGHEQYF. The CDR3 DNA sequence: TGTGCCAGCAGCCTCACGGGACTAGCGGGACACGAGCAGTACTTC. The rearrangement joins TRBV7-9 to TRBJ2-7, with TRBD2 matching over 13 bases. The CDR3 consists of 15 residues. V shed 5 bases and J 5 bases; nucleotides not matched to a gene: 6. Germline-derived CDR1 and CDR2 are SEHNR and FQNEAQ (reference sequence).

This clonotype was seen a few times. J is TRBJ1-1 and V is TRBV4-1, with 11 bases aligning to TRBD1. V gave up 4 bases and J gave up 0 bases; unmatched junction bases: 4. Germline lookup yields CDR1 MGHRA and CDR2 YSYEKL. The CDR3 consists of 16 residues. Here the CDR3 DNA reads TGCGCCAGCAGCCTACGGACAGGGGGCTTGAACACTGAAGCTTTCTTT. As protein: CASSLRTGGLNTEAFF.